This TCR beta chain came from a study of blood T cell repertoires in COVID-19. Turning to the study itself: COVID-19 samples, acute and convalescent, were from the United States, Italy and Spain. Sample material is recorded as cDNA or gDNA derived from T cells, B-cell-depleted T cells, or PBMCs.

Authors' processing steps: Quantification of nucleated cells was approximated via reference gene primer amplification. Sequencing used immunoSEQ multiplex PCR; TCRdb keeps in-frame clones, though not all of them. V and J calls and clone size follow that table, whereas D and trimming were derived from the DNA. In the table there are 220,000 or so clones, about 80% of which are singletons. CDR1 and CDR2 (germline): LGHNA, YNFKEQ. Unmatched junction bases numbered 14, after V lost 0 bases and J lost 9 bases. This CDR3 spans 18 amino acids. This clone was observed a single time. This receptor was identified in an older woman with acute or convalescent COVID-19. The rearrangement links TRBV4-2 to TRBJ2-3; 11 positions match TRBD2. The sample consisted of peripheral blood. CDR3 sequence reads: CASSQDLRLAGFSATQYF. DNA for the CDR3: TGTGCCAGCAGCCAAGATCTACGACTAGCGGGGTTTTCAGCAACGCAGTATTTT.